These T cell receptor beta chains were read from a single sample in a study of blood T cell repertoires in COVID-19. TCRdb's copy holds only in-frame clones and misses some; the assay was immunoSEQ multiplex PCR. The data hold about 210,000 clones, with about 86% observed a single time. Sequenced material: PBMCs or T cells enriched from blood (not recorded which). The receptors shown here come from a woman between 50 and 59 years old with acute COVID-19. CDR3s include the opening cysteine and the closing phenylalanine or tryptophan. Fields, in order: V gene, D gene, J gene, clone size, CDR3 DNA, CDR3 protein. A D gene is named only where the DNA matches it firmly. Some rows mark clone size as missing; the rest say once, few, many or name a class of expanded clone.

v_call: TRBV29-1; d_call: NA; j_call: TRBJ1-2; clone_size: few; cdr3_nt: TGCAGCGCAATTAACAGCTATGGCTACACCTTC; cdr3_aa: CSAINSYGYTF
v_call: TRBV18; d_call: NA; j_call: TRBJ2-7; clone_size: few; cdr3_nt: TGTGCCAGCTCACCCCAGGGTTACCCCCCTTCCTACGAGCAGTACTTC; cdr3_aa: CASSPQGYPPSYEQYF
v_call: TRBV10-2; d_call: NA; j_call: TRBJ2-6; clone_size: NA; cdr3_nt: TGCGCCAGCACCCCGTCAACTTACAGGTGGTCGGCTCTAGGGGCCAACGTCCTGACTTTC; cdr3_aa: CASTPSTYRWSALGANVLTF
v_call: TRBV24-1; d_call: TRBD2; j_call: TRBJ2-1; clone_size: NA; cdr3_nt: TGTGCCACCAGTGACGGGACTAGCTCCCCCTACAATGAGCAGTTCTTC; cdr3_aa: CATSDGTSSPYNEQFF
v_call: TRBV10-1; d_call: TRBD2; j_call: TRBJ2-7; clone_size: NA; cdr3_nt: TGCGCCAGCAGTGGTGCTAGCGGGGTTTACGAGCAGTACTTC; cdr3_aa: CASSGASGVYEQYF
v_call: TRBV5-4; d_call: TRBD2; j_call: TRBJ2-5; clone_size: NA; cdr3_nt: TGTGCCAGCAGCTTACTAGCGGGGGGAGAGACCCAGTACTTC; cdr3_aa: CASSLLAGGETQYF
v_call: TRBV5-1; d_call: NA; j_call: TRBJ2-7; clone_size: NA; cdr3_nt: TGCGCCAGCAGCCCGCAGATACGGAGCTCCTACGAGCAGTACTTC; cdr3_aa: CASSPQIRSSYEQYF
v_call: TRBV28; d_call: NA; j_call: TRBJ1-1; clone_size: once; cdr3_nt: TGTGCCAGCTCCAAGTTTATCTCGGGACAAAACGGGTTAACGGACGGTGAAGCTTTCTTT; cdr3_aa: CASSKFISGQNGLTDGEAFF
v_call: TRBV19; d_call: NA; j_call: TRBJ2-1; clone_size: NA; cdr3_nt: TGTGCCAGTAGTATGAGGCAGGGTGGGGATGAGCAGTTCTTC; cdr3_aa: CASSMRQGGDEQFF
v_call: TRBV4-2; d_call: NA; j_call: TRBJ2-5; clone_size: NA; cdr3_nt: TGTGCCAGCAGGGGGGGTTCGGAGACCCAGTACTTC; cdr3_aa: CASRGGSETQYF
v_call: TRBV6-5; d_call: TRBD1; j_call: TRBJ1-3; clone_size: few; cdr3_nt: TGTGCCAGCAGGGGACAGGGGTTCTCCGGAAACACCATATATTTT; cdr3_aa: CASRGQGFSGNTIYF
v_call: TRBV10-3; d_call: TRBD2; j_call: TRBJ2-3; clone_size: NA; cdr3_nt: TGTGCCACCAGACTAGCGGACTCGACCACAGATACGCAGTATTTT; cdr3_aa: CATRLADSTTDTQYF
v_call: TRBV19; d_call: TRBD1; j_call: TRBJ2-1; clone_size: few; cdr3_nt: TGTGCCACCTCACCAGGACAGGGCGGCTACAATGAGCAGTTCTTC; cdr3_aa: CATSPGQGGYNEQFF
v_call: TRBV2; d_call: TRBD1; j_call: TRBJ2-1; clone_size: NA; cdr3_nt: TGTGCCAGCAGTGGACAGGGGGCTAGCTACAATGAGCAGTTCTTC; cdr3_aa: CASSGQGASYNEQFF
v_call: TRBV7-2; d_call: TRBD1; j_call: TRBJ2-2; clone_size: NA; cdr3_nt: TGTGCCAGCAGCTTACTCAGTTCGGCAGGGGGACGGGGGGAGCTGTTTTTT; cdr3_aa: CASSLLSSAGGRGELFF
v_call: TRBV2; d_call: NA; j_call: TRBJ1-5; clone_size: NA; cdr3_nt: TGTGCCAGCAGTAGGTGGGAGAATCAGCCCCAGCATTTT; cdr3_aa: CASSRWENQPQHF